The clone carrying this TCR beta chain has a handful of counts. Preparation of the TCRbeta library was carried out with unique molecular identifiers. Via MiXCR, TCRdb re-called the PCR reads, giving one row per CDR3 protein. The sample has around 530,000 distinct CDR3 sequences, approximately 29% seen once. This sample is part of a study of T-cell reconstitution after alpha-beta-depleted transplantation in children. The CDR3 extends over 13 amino acids. V was clipped by 7 bases and J by 4 bases, with 13 bases between them. Germline V gene sequence: CDR1 SGHTA, CDR2 FQGNSA. The sample consisted of PBMCs from the stem cell graft donor, taken from the stem cell graft. The V call is TRBV7-2, the J call TRBJ1-2; D unresolved. The TCR was taken from a human donor who donated a stem cell graft to a child with aplastic anemia. The CDR3 region is CASTGRQIYGYTF. As DNA, the CDR3 is TGTGCCAGCACTGGGCGGCAGATCTATGGCTACACCTTC.